The 11 T cell receptor beta chains listed next were all sequenced from one sample in a study of long-term antiretroviral therapy in people with HIV. Investigators performed immunoSEQ version v3.0 at survey level. Here immunoSEQ multiplex PCR was the method, and the copy in TCRdb shows in-frame clones only, minus some. This sample has tens of thousands of clones, with roughly 84% found just once. The sample in question was unsorted PBMCs, obtained 1.9 years after starting antiretroviral therapy. Receptors were obtained from a woman aged 45-60 years with HIV.

This chain links TRBV6-1 with TRBJ2-5, with no clear D. From germline, CDR1 is MNHNS and CDR2 SASEGT. The CDR3 has 12 amino acids. V lost 4 bases and J lost 2, with 5 bases in between. CDR3 protein: CASSAAQETQYF. DNA of the CDR3: TGTGCCAGCAGTGCCGCTCAAGAGACCCAGTACTTC.

This clone was seen more than once but under ten times. The chain links TRBV6-1 to TRBJ2-7; D is undetermined. V was pared by 7 bases and J by 3 bases, with 10 bases between. CDR3 size: 12 residues. Germline CDR1 is MNHNS and CDR2 is SASEGT. As DNA, the CDR3 is TGTGCCAGCACTCCCCCGGGCTACGAGCAGTACTTC. Encoded protein: CASTPPGYEQYF.

The sample holds a few counts of this clone. V gene TRBV15 combines with J gene TRBJ1-6; a possible D gene is TRBD1 (5 bases). The CDR3 consists of 12 residues. CDR1 is LNHNV and CDR2 is YYDKDF in the germline V gene (reference sequence). V lost 3 bases and J lost 8, with 5 bases in between. The CDR3 protein is CATSRGDSPLHF. CDR3 bases: TGTGCCACCAGCAGGGGGGATTCACCCCTCCACTTT.

This chain connects TRBV6-6 to TRBJ2-3, with 9 bases fitting TRBD2. V shed 5 bases, J shed 3 bases, and the junction held 6 bases outside the gene matches. The V gene's germline CDR1 is MNHNY and CDR2 SVGAGI (reference sequence). The CDR3 contains 15 residues. The CDR3 loop is CASSGLRGGTDTQYF. The CDR3 DNA sequence: TGTGCCAGCAGTGGTTTGCGGGGGGGTACAGATACGCAGTATTTT.

The chain links TRBV11-2 to TRBJ2-7; TRBD2 matches at 8 bases. The germline CDR1 and CDR2 sequences are SGHAT and FQNNGV. Trimming removed 2 bases from V and 12 bases from J; junction bases left unmatched: 12. The CDR3 length is 14 residues. The CDR3 protein is CASSLPTGGIERYF. The CDR3 DNA reads TGTGCCAGCAGCTTACCGACGGGGGGGATCGAACGGTACTTC. The complete variable domain, with remaining parts taken from reference TRBV11-2 and TRBJ2-7, reads EAGVAQSPRYKIIEKRQSVAFWCNPISGHATLYWYQQILGQGPKLLIQFQNNGVVDDSQLPKDRFSAERLKGVDSTLKIQPAKLEDSAVYLCASSLPTGGIERYFGPGTRLTVT.

The chain combines TRBV25-1 with TRBJ1-2; TRBD1 matches 8 bases. The CDR3 contains 15 residues. Unmatched junction bases numbered 7, after V lost 3 bases and J lost 4 bases. Germline CDR1 MGHDK, CDR2 SYGVNS. The CDR3 sequence: CASSDLGQVGYGYTF. CDR3 nucleotide sequence: TGTGCCAGCAGTGATTTGGGACAGGTGGGCTATGGCTACACCTTC.

The chain uses TRBV29-1 and TRBJ1-1; no firm D call. Trimming stripped 0 bases from V and 7 bases from J, with 6 bases between. CDR3 length: 11 amino acids. Germline V gene sequence: CDR1 SQVTM, CDR2 ANQGSEA. This CDR3 is CSVEEGLEAFF. Here the CDR3 DNA reads TGCAGCGTTGAAGAAGGGCTTGAAGCTTTCTTT.

This sequence joins TRBV9 and TRBJ2-6; 9 bases align to TRBD1. In germline, CDR1 is SGDLS, CDR2 YYNGEE. The CDR3 consists of 16 residues. The junction had 8 bases not matched to a gene; V was cut back by 8 bases and J by 2 bases. The CDR3 DNA sequence: TGTGCCAGGCCACAGGGGGCGTTGGCTGGGGCCAACGTCCTGACTTTC. Translating it yields CARPQGALAGANVLTF.

V and J are TRBV6-5 and TRBJ2-1; D ambiguous. The CDR3 spans 12 residues. Germline CDR1 reads MNHEY; CDR2 reads SVGAGI. The V end lost 0 bases, the J end lost 8 bases, and 5 bases lay between the germline ends. CDR3 sequence reads: CASSYSSYEQFF. CDR3 nucleotide sequence: TGTGCCAGCAGTTACTCTAGCTATGAGCAGTTCTTC.

This chain joins TRBV6-5 and TRBJ1-2, with D maybe TRBD1 (5 bases). The length of the CDR3 is 14 residues. Trimming removed 5 bases at V and 4 bases at J, with 14 bases between. Germline V gene sequence: CDR1 MNHEY, CDR2 SVGAGI. CDR3: CASSTQGGSYGYTF. CDR3 DNA sequence: TGTGCCAGCAGTACCCAGGGAGGCTCCTATGGCTACACCTTC.

This chain joins TRBV29-1 and TRBJ1-1, with D tentatively TRBD1 (5 bases). Deletions cut 7 bases from V and 5 bases from J, with 17 bases between. The CDR3 loop spans 13 amino acids. Germline CDR1 reads SQVTM; CDR2 reads ANQGSEA. CDR3 nucleotide sequence: TGCAGCGCCGACCAGGGTGGGGGTACTGAAGCTTTCTTT. Translating gives CSADQGGGTEAFF.